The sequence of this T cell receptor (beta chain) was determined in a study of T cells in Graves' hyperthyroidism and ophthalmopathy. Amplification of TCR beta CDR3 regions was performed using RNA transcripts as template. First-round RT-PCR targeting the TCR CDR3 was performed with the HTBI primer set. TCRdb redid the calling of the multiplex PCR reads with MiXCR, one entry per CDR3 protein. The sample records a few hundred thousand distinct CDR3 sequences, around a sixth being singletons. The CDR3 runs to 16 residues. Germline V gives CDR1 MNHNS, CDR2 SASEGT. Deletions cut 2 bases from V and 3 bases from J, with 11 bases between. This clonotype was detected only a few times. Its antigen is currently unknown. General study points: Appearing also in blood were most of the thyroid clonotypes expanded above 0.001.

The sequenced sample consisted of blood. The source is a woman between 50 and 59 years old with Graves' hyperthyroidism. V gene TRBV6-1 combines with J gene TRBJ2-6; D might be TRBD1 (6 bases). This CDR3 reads CASSELGGNGANVLTF. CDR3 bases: TGTGCCAGCAGTGAACTTGGGGGCAATGGGGCCAACGTCCTGACTTTC.